The source of this T cell receptor (beta chain) is a study of OX40 agonist ivuxolimab in advanced cancers. For the study at large: Cohort: 65% to 90% men, mean age approximately 60, aged about 23 to 79.

CDR1 and CDR2 (germline): SGHRS, YFSETQ. The V gene lost 1 base and the J gene lost 8 bases, with 15 bases spanning the gap. This CDR3 is built from 14 residues. Profiled with immunoSEQ multiplex PCR; TCRdb holds only in-frame clones, not every one. The sample shows tens of thousands of clones, approximately 90% of them seen only once. Individuals having autoimmune disease history or systemic immunosuppression were not enrolled. Here the sequenced sample was CD4+ or CD8+ T cells sorted from blood, taken in a trial of the OX40 agonist ivuxolimab. This chain joins TRBV5-1 and TRBJ1-1; D is perhaps TRBD1 (5 bases). This receptor was taken from an adult with an advanced solid tumor such as melanoma, head and neck, liver or kidney cancer. The DNA for the CDR3 is TGCGCCAGCAGCTTGAGGCAGGGTAACCCCGAAGCTTTCTTT. It translates to CASSLRQGNPEAFF.